Below, 20 T cell receptor beta chains from the same sample are listed, as sequenced in a study of somatic mutations in cytotoxic T cells in rheumatoid arthritis. Produced via immunoSEQ multiplex PCR; TCRdb's table is partial and in-frame only. The sample holds about 20,000 clones, around four fifths seen once. The sequencing sample was made of CD8+ T cells sorted from blood. All receptors derive from an adult with rheumatoid arthritis.

This clone was seen just once. As DNA, the CDR3 is TGTGCCAGCATGCTACACCCGGCAAAAAACATTCAGTACTTC. As protein: CASMLHPAKNIQYF. The rearrangement links TRBV27 to TRBJ2-4; D is undetermined. V lost 7 bases, J lost 4 bases, and 14 bases lay in between. Germline assignment: CDR1 MNHEY and CDR2 SMNVEV (reference sequence). CDR3 size: 14 residues.

The genes are TRBV28 and TRBJ2-3; D may be TRBD1 (6 bases). The CDR3 has 16 residues. Per germline, CDR1 MDHEN and CDR2 SYDVKM. With 4 bases removed from V and 1 base from J, the gap between germline ends came to 15 bases. The CDR3 loop reads CASSSTGSGGTDTQYF. The CDR3 region has the DNA TGTGCCAGCAGTTCCACAGGGTCCGGGGGCACAGATACGCAGTATTTT.

The chain recombines TRBV7-8 with TRBJ2-5; D is ambiguous. Germline CDR1 SGHVS, CDR2 FQNEAQ. The CDR3 length is 13 residues. The germline V and J ends were trimmed by 10 bases and 2 bases, with 14 bases remaining between them. The CDR3 DNA is TGTGCCACAGACTCTCGAATTCAAGAGACCCAGTACTTC. It specifies CATDSRIQETQYF. The complete variable domain, with remaining parts taken from reference TRBV7-8 and TRBJ2-5, reads GAGVSQSPRYKVAKRGQDVALRCDPISGHVSLFWYQQALGQGPEFLTYFQNEAQLDKSGLPSDRFFAERPEGSVSTLKIQRTQQEDSAVYLCATDSRIQETQYFGPGTRLLVL.

The chain joins TRBV2 to TRBJ1-5; 8 positions agree with TRBD1. Germline V gives CDR1 SNHLY, CDR2 FYNNEI. The CDR3 has 14 amino acids. Losses at the gene ends were 6 bases for V and 0 bases for J; bases not matched to a gene: 1. The CDR3 DNA reads as TGTGCCAGCAGACAGGGGGGTAGCAATCAGCCCCAGCATTTT. Amino acids: CASRQGGSNQPQHF.

The genes are TRBV7-2 and TRBJ1-2; D gene ambiguous. Germline V lookup: CDR1 SGHTA, CDR2 FQGNSA. Trimming removed 3 bases at V and 4 bases at J, with 9 bases between. CDR3 length equals 13 residues. The CDR3 is CASSFLGAYGYTF. CDR3 nucleotides: TGTGCCAGCAGCTTCCTCGGAGCCTATGGCTACACCTTC.

The chain combines TRBV30 with TRBJ1-2; D ambiguous. Trimming pared 4 bases from V and 4 bases from J, leaving 13 bases between. The CDR3 covers 13 residues. Per germline, CDR1 GTSNPN and CDR2 SVGIG (reference sequence). The CDR3 sequence is CAWILLDPYGYTF. CDR3 nucleotides: TGTGCCTGGATTTTGTTAGACCCCTATGGCTACACCTTC.

The chain couples TRBV4-1 to TRBJ1-6; perhaps TRBD1 as D (6 bases). V was shortened by 4 bases and J by 7 bases, with 17 bases between the two germline ends. The V gene's germline CDR1 is MGHRA and CDR2 YSYEKL. CDR3 length equals 16 residues. The CDR3 sequence is CASSLRGRDTNSPLHF. In DNA, the CDR3 is TGCGCCAGCAGCCTCCGAGGAAGGGACACGAATTCACCCCTCCACTTT.

V and J are TRBV7-2 and TRBJ1-4, with 7 bases that match TRBD1. Germline values: CDR1 SGHTA, CDR2 FQGNSA. The CDR3 consists of 15 residues. V shed 2 bases and J 6 bases; nucleotides not matched to a gene: 6. The CDR3 region is CASSLLWTGHEKLFF. As DNA, the CDR3 is TGTGCCAGCAGCTTATTATGGACAGGACATGAAAAACTGTTTTTT.

V is TRBV9 and J is TRBJ2-5; 12 bases are shared with TRBD2. This CDR3 contains 16 residues. Germline loops: CDR1 SGDLS, CDR2 YYNGEE. With V trimmed by 5 bases and J by 4 bases, 9 bases remained unmatched. This CDR3 is CASSRGMTSGGETQYF. The CDR3 bases are TGTGCCAGCAGTCGGGGGATGACTAGCGGGGGAGAGACCCAGTACTTC.

The J gene is TRBJ1-1, the V gene TRBV4-1; maybe TRBD1 (5 bases). CDR1 is MGHRA, CDR2 YSYEKL, per germline. Trimming cost V 2 bases and J 0 bases, with 13 bases left between them. CDR3 length: 16 residues. The CDR3 reads CASSQKTGGMNTEAFF. In DNA form, the CDR3 reads TGCGCCAGCAGCCAAAAAACCGGGGGTATGAACACTGAAGCTTTCTTT.

The V gene is TRBV2, the J gene TRBJ1-2; D gene unclear. CDR1 and CDR2 (germline): SNHLY, FYNNEI. The CDR3 extends over 14 amino acids. V lost 6 bases and J lost 8, with 19 bases in between. The CDR3 loop is CASSDGLTWAGYTF. CDR3 nucleotide sequence: TGTGCCAGCAGCGACGGACTTACCTGGGCAGGCTACACCTTC.

This clone has a handful of counts. V usage is TRBV4-1 and J usage is TRBJ2-3, with 9 nucleotides matching TRBD2. The CDR3 covers 16 residues. From germline, CDR1 is MGHRA and CDR2 YSYEKL. V lost 4 bases, J lost 0 bases, and 5 bases stayed unmatched. CDR3 protein: CASSLLAGPSTDTQYF. The CDR3 nucleotides read TGCGCCAGCAGCCTTCTAGCGGGGCCTAGCACAGATACGCAGTATTTT.

The genes are TRBV9 and TRBJ1-6; D unclear. The germline V gene has CDR1 SGDLS and CDR2 YYNGEE. CDR3 length equals 17 residues. The V gene lost 2 bases and the J gene lost 1 base, with 13 bases spanning the gap. The CDR3 loop reads CASSVSSVGSYNSPLHF. The DNA for the CDR3 is TGTGCCAGCAGCGTGAGCTCAGTCGGGTCCTATAATTCACCCCTCCACTTT.

This clone has a single count. This chain links TRBV9 with TRBJ1-3; D ambiguous. The CDR3 is 16 amino acids. Germline assignment: CDR1 SGDLS and CDR2 YYNGEE. Between the trimmed V and J ends, which lost 3 bases and 7 bases, there was a span of 20 bases. The CDR3 spells CASSDTLKGGLNTIYF. Written as DNA, the CDR3 is TGTGCCAGCAGCGACACACTAAAGGGAGGCCTGAACACCATATATTTT.

The CDR3 sequence is CASSKVRTSGYNEQFF. In DNA form, the CDR3 reads TGTGCCAGCAGCAAAGTCCGGACTAGCGGATACAATGAGCAGTTCTTC. This chain uses TRBV21-1 with TRBJ2-1; TRBD2 is the table's D call and was not checked against the DNA. TRBV21-1 is designated a pseudogene. This CDR3 is 16 amino acids long.

The rearrangement uses TRBV15 and TRBJ1-5, with TRBD1 matching 7 bases. Per the germline V gene, CDR1 is LNHNV and CDR2 is YYDKDF (reference sequence). There are 15 residues in the CDR3. J was trimmed by 7 bases and V by 0 bases; bases with no gene match: 6. The CDR3 region is CATSRDKGARQPQHF. For the CDR3, the DNA is TGTGCCACCAGCAGAGATAAGGGGGCGAGGCAGCCCCAGCATTTT.

V usage is TRBV27 and J usage is TRBJ1-5; D call uncertain. The ends were cut back, 0 bases at V and 2 bases at J, with 11 bases in the middle. Germline V gene data show CDR1 as MNHEY and CDR2 as SMNVEV (reference sequence). The CDR3 is 16 residues long. The CDR3 loop reads CASSLSGIRGNQPQHF. CDR3 in DNA: TGTGCCAGCAGTTTATCGGGCATACGGGGCAATCAGCCCCAGCATTTT.

This clone was detected a few times. The chain employs TRBV20-1 and TRBJ2-7, with D perhaps TRBD1 or TRBD2 (5 bases each). CDR3 length equals 11 residues. Per germline, CDR1 DFQATT and CDR2 SNEGSKA (reference sequence). V lost 6 bases and J 5 bases, leaving 11 bases between the germline ends. In DNA, the CDR3 is TGCAGTGCCGTCGGGGCGGACGAGCAGTACTTC. Residues: CSAVGADEQYF.

This clone was recorded once. CDR3 bases: TGTGCCAGCAGGTCAAGGGGGCATGGCTACACCTTC. It yields the protein CASRSRGHGYTF. The rearrangement uses TRBV25-1 and TRBJ1-2; 7 bases match TRBD1. This CDR3 region has 12 residues. Trimming removed 6 bases from V and 6 bases from J; junction bases left unmatched: 4. In germline, CDR1 is MGHDK, CDR2 SYGVNS.

This clone was counted a single time. The rearrangement uses TRBV27 and TRBJ2-6; D not resolved. V dropped 3 bases and J dropped 4 bases, with 16 bases sitting between them. Germline CDR1 MNHEY, CDR2 SMNVEV (reference sequence). The CDR3 contains 17 residues. Here the CDR3 reads CASSFWDSLRGANVLTF. The CDR3 DNA follows: TGTGCCAGCAGTTTTTGGGATAGCCTTAGAGGGGCCAACGTCCTGACTTTC.